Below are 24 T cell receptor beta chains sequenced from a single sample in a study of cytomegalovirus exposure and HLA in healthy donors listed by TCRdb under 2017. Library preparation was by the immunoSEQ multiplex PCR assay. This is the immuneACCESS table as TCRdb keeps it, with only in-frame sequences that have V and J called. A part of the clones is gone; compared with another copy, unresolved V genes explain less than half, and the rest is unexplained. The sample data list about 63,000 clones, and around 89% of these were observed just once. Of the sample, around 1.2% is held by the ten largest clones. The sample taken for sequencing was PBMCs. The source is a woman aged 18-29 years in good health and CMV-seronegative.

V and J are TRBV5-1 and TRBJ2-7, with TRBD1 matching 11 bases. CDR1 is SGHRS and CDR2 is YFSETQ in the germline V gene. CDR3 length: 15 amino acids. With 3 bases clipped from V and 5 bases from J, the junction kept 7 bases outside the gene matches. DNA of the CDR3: TGCGCCAGCAGCTCCCAGGACAGGGGGCTGGACGAGCAGTACTTC. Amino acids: CASSSQDRGLDEQYF.

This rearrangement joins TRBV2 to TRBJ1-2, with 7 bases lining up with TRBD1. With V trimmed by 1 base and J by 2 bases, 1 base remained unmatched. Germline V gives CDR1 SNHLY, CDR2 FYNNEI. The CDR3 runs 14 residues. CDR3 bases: TGTGCCAGCAGTGAAGGGACAGGCAACTATGGCTACACCTTC. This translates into CASSEGTGNYGYTF. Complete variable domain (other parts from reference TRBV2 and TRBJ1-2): EPEVTQTPSHQVTQMGQEVILRCVPISNHLYFYWYRQILGQKVEFLVSFYNNEISEKSEIFDDQFSVERPDGSNFTLKIRSTKLEDSAMYFCASSEGTGNYGYTFGSGTRLTVV.

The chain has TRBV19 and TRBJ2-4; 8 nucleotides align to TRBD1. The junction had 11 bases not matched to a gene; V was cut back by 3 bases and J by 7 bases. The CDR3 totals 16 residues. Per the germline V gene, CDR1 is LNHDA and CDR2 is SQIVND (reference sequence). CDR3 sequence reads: CASSIVGQEDGNIQYF. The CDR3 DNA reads TGTGCCAGTAGTATCGTGGGACAGGAGGATGGCAACATTCAGTACTTC.

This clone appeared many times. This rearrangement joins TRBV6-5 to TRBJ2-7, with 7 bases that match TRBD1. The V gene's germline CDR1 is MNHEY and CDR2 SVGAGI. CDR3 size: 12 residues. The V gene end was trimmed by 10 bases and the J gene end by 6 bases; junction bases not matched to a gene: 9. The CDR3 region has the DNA TGTGCCACCCGAGACAGGGTAACCGAGCAGTACTTC. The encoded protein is CATRDRVTEQYF.

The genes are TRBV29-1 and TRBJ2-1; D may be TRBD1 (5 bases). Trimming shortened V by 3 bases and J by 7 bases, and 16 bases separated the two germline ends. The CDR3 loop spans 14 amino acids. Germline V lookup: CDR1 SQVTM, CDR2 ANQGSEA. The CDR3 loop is CSVEARVALNEQFF. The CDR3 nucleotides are TGCAGCGTTGAGGCCAGGGTAGCTCTTAATGAGCAGTTCTTC.

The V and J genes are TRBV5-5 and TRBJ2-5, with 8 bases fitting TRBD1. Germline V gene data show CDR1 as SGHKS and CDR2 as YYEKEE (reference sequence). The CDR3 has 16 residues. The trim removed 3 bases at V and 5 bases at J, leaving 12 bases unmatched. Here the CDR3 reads CASSWTAGQVQETQYF. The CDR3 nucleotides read TGTGCCAGCAGCTGGACGGCGGGACAGGTGCAGGAGACCCAGTACTTC.

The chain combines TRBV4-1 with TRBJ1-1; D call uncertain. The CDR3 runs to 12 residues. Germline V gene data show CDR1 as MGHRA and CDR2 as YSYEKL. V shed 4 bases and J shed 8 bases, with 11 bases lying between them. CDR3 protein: CASSRQPGEAFF. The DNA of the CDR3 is TGCGCCAGCAGCCGCCAACCCGGGGAAGCTTTCTTT.

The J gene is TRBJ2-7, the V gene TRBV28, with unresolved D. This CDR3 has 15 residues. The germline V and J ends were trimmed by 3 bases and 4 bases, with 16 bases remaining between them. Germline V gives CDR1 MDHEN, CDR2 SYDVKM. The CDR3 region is CASSLNPRLLYEQYF. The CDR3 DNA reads TGTGCCAGCAGTTTGAATCCTAGACTCCTATACGAGCAGTACTTC. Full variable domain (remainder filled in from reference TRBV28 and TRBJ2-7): DVKVTQSSRYLVKRTGEKVFLECVQDMDHENMFWYRQDPGLGLRLIYFSYDVKMKEKGDIPEGYSVSREKKERFSLILESASTNQTSMYLCASSLNPRLLYEQYFGPGTRLTVT.

CDR3 region: CASSRVKNIQYF. The CDR3 region has the DNA TGTGCCAGCTCCAGGGTCAAAAACATTCAGTACTTC. The rearrangement joins TRBV2 to TRBJ2-4; weak D call: TRBD1 (5 bases). With 8 bases removed from V and 3 bases from J, the gap between germline ends came to 8 bases. The CDR3 spans 12 residues. CDR1 is SNHLY, CDR2 FYNNEI, per germline.

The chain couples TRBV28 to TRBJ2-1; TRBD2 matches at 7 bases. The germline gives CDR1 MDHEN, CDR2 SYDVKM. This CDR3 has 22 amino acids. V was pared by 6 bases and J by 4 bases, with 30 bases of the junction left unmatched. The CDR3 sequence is CASRTPLVSHLGGRDSYNEQFF. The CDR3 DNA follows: TGTGCCAGCAGGACCCCCCTGGTGTCCCACCTAGGCGGGAGAGATTCATACAATGAGCAGTTCTTC.

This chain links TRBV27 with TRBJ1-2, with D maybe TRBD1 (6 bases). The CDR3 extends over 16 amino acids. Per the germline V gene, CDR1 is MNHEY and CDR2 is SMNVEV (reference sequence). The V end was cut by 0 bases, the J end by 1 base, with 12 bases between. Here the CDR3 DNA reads TGTGCCAGCAGTTTATCCCGAGGGGGGGATAACTATGGCTACACCTTC. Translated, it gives CASSLSRGGDNYGYTF.

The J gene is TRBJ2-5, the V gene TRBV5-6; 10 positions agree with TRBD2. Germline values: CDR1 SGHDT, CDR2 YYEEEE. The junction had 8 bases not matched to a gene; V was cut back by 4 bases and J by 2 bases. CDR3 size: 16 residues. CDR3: CASSAERGGRQETQYF. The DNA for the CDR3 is TGTGCCAGCAGCGCCGAGCGGGGGGGGCGGCAAGAGACCCAGTACTTC.

The CDR3, as DNA: TGTGCCAGCAGAGGGGCCGGGACAGGAGGCGGAAACACCATATATTTT. The encoded protein is CASRGAGTGGGNTIYF. V is TRBV28 and J is TRBJ1-3, with 8 bases fitting TRBD1. The CDR3 totals 16 residues. V gave up 6 bases and J gave up 4 bases; unmatched junction bases: 11. Per germline, CDR1 MDHEN and CDR2 SYDVKM.

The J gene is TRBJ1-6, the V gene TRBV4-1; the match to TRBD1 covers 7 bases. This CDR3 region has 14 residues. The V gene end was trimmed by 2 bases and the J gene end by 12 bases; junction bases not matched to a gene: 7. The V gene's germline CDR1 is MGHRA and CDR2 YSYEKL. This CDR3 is CASSQIGRGVPLHF. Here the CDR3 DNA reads TGCGCCAGCAGCCAAATAGGCAGGGGGGTACCCCTCCACTTT.

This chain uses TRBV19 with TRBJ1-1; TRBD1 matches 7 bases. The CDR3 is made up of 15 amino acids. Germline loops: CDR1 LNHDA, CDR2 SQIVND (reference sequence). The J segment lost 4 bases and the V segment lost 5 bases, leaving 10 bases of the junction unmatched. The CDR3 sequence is CASSPWGQSGTEAFF. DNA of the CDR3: TGTGCCAGTAGTCCCTGGGGACAGTCGGGCACTGAAGCTTTCTTT. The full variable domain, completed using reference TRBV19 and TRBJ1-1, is DGGITQSPKYLFRKEGQNVTLSCEQNLNHDAMYWYRQDPGQGLRLIYYSQIVNDFQKGDIAEGYSVSREKKESFPLTVTSAQKNPTAFYLCASSPWGQSGTEAFFGQGTRLTVV.

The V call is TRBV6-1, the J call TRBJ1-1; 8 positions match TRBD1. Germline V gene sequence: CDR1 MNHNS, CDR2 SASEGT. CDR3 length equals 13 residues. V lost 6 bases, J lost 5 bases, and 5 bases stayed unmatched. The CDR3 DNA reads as TGTGCCAGCAGCCTACAGGGGGTTACTGAAGCTTTCTTT. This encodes CASSLQGVTEAFF.

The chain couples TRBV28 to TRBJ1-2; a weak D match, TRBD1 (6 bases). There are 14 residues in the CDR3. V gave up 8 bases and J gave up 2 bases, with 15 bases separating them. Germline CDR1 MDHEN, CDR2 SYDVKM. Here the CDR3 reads CASGYQQGNYGYTF. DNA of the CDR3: TGTGCCAGCGGCTACCAACAGGGAAACTATGGCTACACCTTC.

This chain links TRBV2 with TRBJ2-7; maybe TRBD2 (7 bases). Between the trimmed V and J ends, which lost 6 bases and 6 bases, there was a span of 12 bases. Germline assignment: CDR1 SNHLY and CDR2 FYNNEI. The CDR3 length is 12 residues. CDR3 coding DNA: TGTGCCAGCAGGGGGGCGGGGGTCGAGCAGTACTTC. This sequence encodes CASRGAGVEQYF.

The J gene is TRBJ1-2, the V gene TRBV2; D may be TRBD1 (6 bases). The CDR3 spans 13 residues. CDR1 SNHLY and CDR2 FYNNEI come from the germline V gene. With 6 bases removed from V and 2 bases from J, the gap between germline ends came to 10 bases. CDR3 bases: TGTGCCAGCAGGACGCAGGGGAACTATGGCTACACCTTC. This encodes CASRTQGNYGYTF. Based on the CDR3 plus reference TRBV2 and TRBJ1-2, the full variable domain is EPEVTQTPSHQVTQMGQEVILRCVPISNHLYFYWYRQILGQKVEFLVSFYNNEISEKSEIFDDQFSVERPDGSNFTLKIRSTKLEDSAMYFCASRTQGNYGYTFGSGTRLTVV.

CDR3 in DNA: TGTGCCAGCAGCTCGGGACAGGGCCACTACGAGCAGTACTTC. Protein product: CASSSGQGHYEQYF. This sequence joins TRBV7-8 and TRBJ2-7; TRBD1 matches at 9 bases. Germline V gives CDR1 SGHVS, CDR2 FQNEAQ. The junction had 4 bases not matched to a gene; V was cut back by 4 bases and J by 3 bases. The CDR3 runs to 14 residues.

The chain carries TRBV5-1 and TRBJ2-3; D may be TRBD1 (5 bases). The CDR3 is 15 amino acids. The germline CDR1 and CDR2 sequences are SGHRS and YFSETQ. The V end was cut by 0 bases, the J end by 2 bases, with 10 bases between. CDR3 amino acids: CASSLGGGNTDTQYF. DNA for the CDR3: TGCGCCAGCAGCTTGGGGGGCGGAAACACAGATACGCAGTATTTT.

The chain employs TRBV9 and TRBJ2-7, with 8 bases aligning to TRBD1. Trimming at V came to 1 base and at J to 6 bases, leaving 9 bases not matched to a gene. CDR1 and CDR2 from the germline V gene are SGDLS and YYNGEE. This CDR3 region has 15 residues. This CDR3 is CASSVSGTGLGEQYF. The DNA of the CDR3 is TGTGCCAGCAGCGTATCCGGGACAGGCCTCGGCGAGCAGTACTTC.

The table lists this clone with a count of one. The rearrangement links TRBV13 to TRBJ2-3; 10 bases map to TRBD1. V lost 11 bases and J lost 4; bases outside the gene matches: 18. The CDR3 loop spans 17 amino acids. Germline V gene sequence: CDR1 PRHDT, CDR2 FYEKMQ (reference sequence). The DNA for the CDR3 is TGTGCCTCATCCGGGACAGGGGAGGCAAATTCCCCAGATACGCAGTATTTT. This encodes CASSGTGEANSPDTQYF.

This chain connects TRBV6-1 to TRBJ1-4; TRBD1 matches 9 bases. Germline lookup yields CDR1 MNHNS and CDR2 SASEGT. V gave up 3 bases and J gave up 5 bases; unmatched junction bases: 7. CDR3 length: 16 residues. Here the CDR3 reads CASSDGQGPLNEKLFF. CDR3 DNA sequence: TGTGCCAGCAGTGACGGACAGGGGCCCTTAAATGAAAAACTGTTTTTT.